A selection of T cell receptor beta chains follows, all from one sample in a study of human T cells and chemical hapten exposure. TCRdb reprocessed the RACE reads with MiXCR, giving one entry per CDR3 protein. The sample lists tens of thousands of distinct CDR3 sequences; 11% were seen once. Here the sequenced sample was whole blood, taken in connection with sensitization to the hapten diphenylcyclopropenone (DPC). The receptors stem from a man aged 40-49 years with alopecia areata. Some clones in this sample may be carry-over from other donors' samples. The CDR3 runs from the conserved cysteine through the conserved F or W. The D gene is left open where the match is weak. Not all rows give a size; the values are once, few, many and, for expanded clones, a class.

clone size,V gene,J gene,D gene,CDR3 DNA,CDR3 protein
few,TRBV20-1,TRBJ1-2,NA,TGCAGTTTCCTTCAGGTCAACTATGGCTACACCTTC,CSFLQVNYGYTF
NA,TRBV28,TRBJ2-7,NA,TGTGCCAGCTTCCCCGGGGACTCGAAAGACTACGAGCAGTACTTC,CASFPGDSKDYEQYF
NA,TRBV7-9,TRBJ1-4,NA,TGTGCCAGCAAAGGAGGGGAAGGTGAAAAACTGTTTTTT,CASKGGEGEKLFF
NA,TRBV29-1,TRBJ1-4,NA,TGCAGCGTTGAAGTGCAGGGGAATGAAAAACTGTTTTTT,CSVEVQGNEKLFF
medium-sized,TRBV29-1,TRBJ2-7,NA,TGCAGCGTTGAGGACAGTGGGAGGGAGCAGTACTTC,CSVEDSGREQYF
NA,TRBV5-1,TRBJ2-3,TRBD2,TGCGCCAGCAGCTTGGGACTAGCAACGGATACGCAGTATTTT,CASSLGLATDTQYF
NA,TRBV24-1,TRBJ2-5,TRBD2,TGTGCCACCAGTGATATCGGAAGAGCGGGAGGGGGTGAGACCCAGTACTTC,CATSDIGRAGGGETQYF
NA,TRBV15,TRBJ2-3,TRBD2,TGTGCCCCTAAGCTCGGGGAGGGTACGCAGTATTTT,CAPKLGEGTQYF
NA,TRBV29-1,TRBJ2-6,NA,TGCAGCGTTCTAGCTGTGGGTAGAAAATCTGGGGCCAACGTCCTGACTTTC,CSVLAVGRKSGANVLTF
NA,TRBV6-5,TRBJ1-1,TRBD1,TGTGCCAGCAGTTACTCGGGACAGGGGAGGACTGAAGCTTTCTTT,CASSYSGQGRTEAFF
few,TRBV19,TRBJ2-1,NA,TGTGCCAGTAGTACTATCCTAGCGTCTAGCTCCTACAATGAGCAGTTCTTC,CASSTILASSSYNEQFF
few,TRBV3-1,TRBJ1-4,NA,TGTGCCAGCAGCCAAAGTTCAACTAATGAAAAACTGTTTTTT,CASSQSSTNEKLFF
NA,TRBV20-1,TRBJ2-1,NA,TGCAGTGCTAGAACGGCCTCAGGGTACAATGAGCAGTTCTTC,CSARTASGYNEQFF
few,TRBV7-3,TRBJ2-1,NA,TGTGCCAGCAGCTTAGACTTGAGCTCCTACAATGAGCAGTTCTTC,CASSLDLSSYNEQFF
NA,TRBV6-1,TRBJ1-4,NA,TGTGCCAGCAGTGTCGAGGGAGGAAAACTGTTTTTT,CASSVEGGKLFF
NA,TRBV27,TRBJ2-3,NA,TGTGCCAGCAGTTTATCACCGGAGGGCACATATACGCAGTATTTT,CASSLSPEGTYTQYF
NA,TRBV6-2/TRBV6-3,TRBJ2-1,TRBD1,TGTGCCAGCAGTCAGGACAGGGGGAGGTACAATGAGCAGTTCTTC,CASSQDRGRYNEQFF